This TCR beta chain was retrieved from a study of blood T cell repertoires in COVID-19. The germline gives CDR1 SGDLS, CDR2 YYNGEE. This CDR3 is 14 amino acids long. V lost 4 bases, J lost 8 bases, and 7 bases stayed unmatched. The participants were between roughly 18 and 100 years old and came from 24 US areas. Cohorts were based on clinical histories the participants reported. Measured with immunoSEQ multiplex PCR; TCRdb has only the in-frame clones, and not every one. Among 320,000 or so clones listed, approximately 91% were seen once. The receptor's source is a man aged 55 to 70 who had recovered from COVID-19. This rearrangement joins TRBV9 to TRBJ1-4; TRBD1 matches at 8 bases. The sample taken for sequencing was PBMCs or T cells enriched from blood (not recorded which). The CDR3 bases are TGTGCCAGCAGCCCAGGCGGGACAGGCGAAAAACTGTTTTTT. As protein: CASSPGGTGEKLFF.